These T cell receptor beta chains were read from a single sample in a study of graft-versus-host responses after intestinal transplantation. No cognate antigen is known for these TCRs. Sequencing was performed with immunoSEQ multiplex PCR; in TCRdb, only in-frame clones are kept and a portion is missing. In the table there are some 90,000 clones, almost 90% of which are singletons. The sequencing used unstimulated CD4+ T cells sorted from spleen or lymph node cells, collected before intestinal transplant. The receptors originated from a human donor who received an intestinal transplant. Each CDR3 is given with its conserved first and last residue. The D gene is left open where the match is weak. Clone size is stated in some rows and not others, as once, few, many or a class when expanded.

>-|TRBD1|TRBJ2-3|TRBV19
TGTGCCAGTAGTATAGGAACGACAGGGGGCGAAGATACGCAGTATTTT
CASSIGTTGGEDTQYF
>-|-|TRBJ2-5|TRBV5-4
TGTGCCAGCAGCGCAACAGGGAAGCAAGAGACCCAGTACTTC
CASSATGKQETQYF
>-|-|TRBJ1-3|TRBV28
TGTGCCAGCAGTTTTCTGCGGCGAGGCTCTGGAAACACCATATATTTT
CASSFLRRGSGNTIYF
>-|-|TRBJ2-3|TRBV7-9
TGTGCCAGCAGCAACCCCGGGGTTGATACGCAGTATTTT
CASSNPGVDTQYF
>-|-|TRBJ2-4|TRBV5-4
TGTGCCAGCAGCTTGGCCGGAGGGGACTCGGGCATTCAGTACTTC
CASSLAGGDSGIQYF
>-|-|TRBJ2-7|TRBV9
TGTGCCAGCAGCGTAGGGACTAACCGCCTTACCTACGAGCAGTACTTC
CASSVGTNRLTYEQYF
>-|-|TRBJ2-3|TRBV6-1
TGTGCCAGCAGTGTCTCCGGGACGGGGGTGGGAGATACGCAGTATTTT
CASSVSGTGVGDTQYF
>-|-|TRBJ2-1|TRBV7-9
TGTGCCAGCAGCTTAGGCGGGGGCCCGAACCATGAGCAGTTCTTC
CASSLGGGPNHEQFF
>once|-|TRBJ1-5|TRBV14
TGTGCCAGCTACTCAAGGCAGGGGCTCAGGCAGCCCCAGCATTTT
CASYSRQGLRQPQHF
>-|-|TRBJ1-1|TRBV10-2
TGCGCCAGCAAAATGGGGCCGACGGGGGGGCACACTGAAGCTTTCTTT
CASKMGPTGGHTEAFF
>-|-|TRBJ2-1|TRBV4-1
TGCGCCAGCAGCCAAGTGTCTTTCAGGGGTAGGTCCTACAATGAGCAGTTCTTC
CASSQVSFRGRSYNEQFF
>-|-|TRBJ2-7|TRBV5-5
TGTGCCAGCAGCTTAGTCCCGGCAGGCCACGAGCAGTACTTC
CASSLVPAGHEQYF
>-|-|TRBJ1-1|TRBV20-1
TGCAGTGCTAGTGAGGGCGCTGAAGCTTTCTTT
CSASEGAEAFF
>-|-|TRBJ2-2|TRBV7-3
TGTGCCAGCAGGCGGGACAGCACCACCGGGGAGCTGTTTTTT
CASRRDSTTGELFF
>-|-|TRBJ1-2|TRBV7-8
TGTGCCAGCAGCAGGAGGGGCGAGCACGAATATGGCTACACCTTC
CASSRRGEHEYGYTF